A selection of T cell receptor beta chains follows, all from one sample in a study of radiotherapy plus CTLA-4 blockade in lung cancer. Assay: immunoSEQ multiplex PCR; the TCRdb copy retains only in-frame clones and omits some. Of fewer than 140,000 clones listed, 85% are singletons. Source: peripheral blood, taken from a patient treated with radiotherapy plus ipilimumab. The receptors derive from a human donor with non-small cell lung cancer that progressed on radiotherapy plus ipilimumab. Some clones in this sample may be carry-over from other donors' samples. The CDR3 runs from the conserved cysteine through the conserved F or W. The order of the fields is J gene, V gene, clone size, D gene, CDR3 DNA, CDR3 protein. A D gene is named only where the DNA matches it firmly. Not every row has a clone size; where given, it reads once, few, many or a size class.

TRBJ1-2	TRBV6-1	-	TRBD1	TGTGCCAGCACCCTAGGACAGGGCTGGGCTGGCCACACCTTC	CASTLGQGWAGHTF
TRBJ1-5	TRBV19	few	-	TGTGCCAGTATTTCAGGGCGGACGGTTCCGAGGAATCAGCCCCAGCATTTT	CASISGRTVPRNQPQHF
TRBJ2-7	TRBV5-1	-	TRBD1	TGCGCCAGCAGCTTGGCCGGGACAGGGAGTGGGGCACTCGAGCAGTACTTC	CASSLAGTGSGALEQYF
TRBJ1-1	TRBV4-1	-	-	TGTGCCAGCAGCCAAGATGAGGGTTCGGGGAACACTGAAGCTTTCTTT	CASSQDEGSGNTEAFF
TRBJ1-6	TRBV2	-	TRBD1	TGTGCCAGCAGTACCCTGGACAGGAGTAATTCACCCCTCCACTTT	CASSTLDRSNSPLHF
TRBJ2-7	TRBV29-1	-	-	TGCAGCGTCCAGCGGGGTACAGGGGCGGGGGAGCAGTACTTC	CSVQRGTGAGEQYF
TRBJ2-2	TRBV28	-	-	TGTGCCAGCAGTTTAAGGCCCGGGGAGCTGTTTTTT	CASSLRPGELFF
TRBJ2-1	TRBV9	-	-	TGTGCCAGCAGCACCCGCGGGGGCTTCAATGAGCAGTTCTTC	CASSTRGGFNEQFF
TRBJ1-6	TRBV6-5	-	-	TGTGCCAGCACCTCGTTTGATTCACCCCTCCACTTT	CASTSFDSPLHF
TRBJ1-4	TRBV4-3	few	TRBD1	TGCGCCAGCAGCCCAAAGGGACAGGGGTTTAATGAAAAACTGTTTTTT	CASSPKGQGFNEKLFF
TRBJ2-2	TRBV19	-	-	TGTGCCAGTAGCAATGGACCGGGCACCGGGGAGCTGTTTTTT	CASSNGPGTGELFF
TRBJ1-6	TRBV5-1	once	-	TGCGCCAGCAGCTTAGTCGATAATTCACCCCTCCACTTT	CASSLVDNSPLHF
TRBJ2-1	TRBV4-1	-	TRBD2	TGCGCCAGCAGCCAAGATGTAGCGGGGGCCAGGGATGAGCAGTTCTTC	CASSQDVAGARDEQFF
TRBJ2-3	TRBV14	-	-	TGTGCCAGCAGCCAGCATCGGACGCAGTATTTT	CASSQHRTQYF
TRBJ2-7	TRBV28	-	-	TGTGCCAGCAGTTTAGTTTTCTACGAGCAGTACTTC	CASSLVFYEQYF
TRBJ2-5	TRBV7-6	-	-	TGTGCCAGCCTGGGGCCAGAACAAGAGACCCAGTACTTC	CASLGPEQETQYF
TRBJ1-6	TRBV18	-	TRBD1	TGTGCCAGCTCACCACGGGGCCAGGGGGATAATTCACCCCTCCACTTT	CASSPRGQGDNSPLHF
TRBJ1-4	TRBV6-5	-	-	TGTGCCAGCAGTTCACCAGAAAGGAATGAAAAACTGTTTTTT	CASSSPERNEKLFF
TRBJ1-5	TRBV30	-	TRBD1	TGTGCCTGGGGGGGGACAGGACTACCCCCCCTGGGTCAGCCCCAGCATTTT	CAWGGTGLPPLGQPQHF
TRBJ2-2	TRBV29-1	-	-	TGCAGCGTTGTCGAGAACACCGGGGAGCTGTTTTTT	CSVVENTGELFF
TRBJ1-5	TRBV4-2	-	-	TGTGCCAGCAGCCAACTGGGGACTGACAATCAGCCCCAGCATTTT	CASSQLGTDNQPQHF
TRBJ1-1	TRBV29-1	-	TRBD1	TGCAGCGCGACAGGGGTGATCAACACTGAAGCTTTCTTT	CSATGVINTEAFF
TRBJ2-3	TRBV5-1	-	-	TGCGCCAGCAGCTTGCCCTTACTGGGGTCGAGCACAGATACGCAGTATTTT	CASSLPLLGSSTDTQYF
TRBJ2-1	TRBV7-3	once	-	TGTGCCAGCAGCTTAATTGGGATGAGGAATGAGCAGTTCTTC	CASSLIGMRNEQFF
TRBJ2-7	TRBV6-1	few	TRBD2	TGTGCCAGCAGCTCCCAACTAGCGGGGATTTACGAGCAGTACTTC	CASSSQLAGIYEQYF
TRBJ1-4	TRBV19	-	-	TGTGCCAGTAGTTTCTGGACGGGAGAAGTGGTAAAACTGTTTTTT	CASSFWTGEVVKLFF
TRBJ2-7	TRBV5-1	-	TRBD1	TGCGCCAGCAGCTACCGGGACAGGGGTGAGGAGCAGTACTTC	CASSYRDRGEEQYF
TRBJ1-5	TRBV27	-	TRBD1	TGTGCCAGCAGTGCCTCACAGGGGGCGAATCATCAGCCCCAGCATTTT	CASSASQGANHQPQHF
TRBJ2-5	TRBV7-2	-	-	TGTGCCAGCAGCCCTCAGCACGGCAGAGGTCAAGAGACCCAGTACTTC	CASSPQHGRGQETQYF
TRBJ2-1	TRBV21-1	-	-	TGTGCCAGCAGCAACCGGGTGGGACAGCGCTACAATGAGCAGTTCTTC	CASSNRVGQRYNEQFF
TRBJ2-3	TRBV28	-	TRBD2	TGTGCCAGCAGCTCGGGACTAGCGGGGGGGTATACGCAGTATTTT	CASSSGLAGGYTQYF
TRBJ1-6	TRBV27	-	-	TGTGCCAGCAGTTTAAACAGACCCTGGAATTCACCCCTCCACTTT	CASSLNRPWNSPLHF
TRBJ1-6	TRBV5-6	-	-	TGTGCCAGCAGCTTGGGACAGGTGGGTTTCGCCCTCCACTTT	CASSLGQVGFALHF
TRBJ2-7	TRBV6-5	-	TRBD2	TGTGCCAGCAGTTACTCGAGACTAGCGGGGGTTCAGAAGTACTTC	CASSYSRLAGVQKYF
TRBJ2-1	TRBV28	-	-	TGTGCCAGCGGGGTGGATCACTACAATGAGCAGTTCTTC	CASGVDHYNEQFF
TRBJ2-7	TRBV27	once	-	TGTGCCAGCATCATGACCCCCGGGACATACTACTCCTACGAGCAGTACTTC	CASIMTPGTYYSYEQYF
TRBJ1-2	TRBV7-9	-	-	TGTGCCAGCAGCCCGTTACGGGGCTACACCTTC	CASSPLRGYTF
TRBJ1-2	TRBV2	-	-	TGTGCCAGCACCTGGACAGAGGGCTACACCTTC	CASTWTEGYTF
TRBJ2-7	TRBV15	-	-	TGTGCCACCACCGCAGGGATTCGTGGGTACGAGCAGTACTTC	CATTAGIRGYEQYF
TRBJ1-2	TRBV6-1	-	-	TGTGCCAGCACTCGGGGCAGGGTTTATGGCTACACCTTC	CASTRGRVYGYTF
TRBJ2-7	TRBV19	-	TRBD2	TGTGCCAGTAGTAACACTAGCGGGGAGACCTACGAGCAGTACTTC	CASSNTSGETYEQYF
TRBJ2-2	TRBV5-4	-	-	TGTGCCAGCAGTGACACTATGAACACCGGGGAGCTGTTTTTT	CASSDTMNTGELFF
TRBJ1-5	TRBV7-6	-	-	TGTGCCAGCAGCCTAGGGACTGCGCTGGCCCAGCATTTT	CASSLGTALAQHF
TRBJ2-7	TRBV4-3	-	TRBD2	TGCGCCAGCAGCCAAGAGTTTAGCGGGGGAAACGAGCAGTACTTC	CASSQEFSGGNEQYF
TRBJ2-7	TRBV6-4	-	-	TGTGCCAGCAAGGTATATGAAGACGAGCAGTACTTC	CASKVYEDEQYF
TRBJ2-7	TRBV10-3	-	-	TGTGCCATCAGTGCCCAAGGCAGGAGGGGCGAGCAGTACTTC	CAISAQGRRGEQYF
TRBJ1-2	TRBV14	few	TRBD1	TGTGCCAGCAGCCCATACCACAGGGGGGCCTATGGCTACACCTTC	CASSPYHRGAYGYTF
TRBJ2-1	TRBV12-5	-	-	TGTGCTAGTGGTCGCGCTGGGGACAATGAGCAGTTCTTC	CASGRAGDNEQFF
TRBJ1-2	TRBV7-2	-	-	TGTGCCAGCAGCCTCCGGGACACCGAATGGAACTATGGCTACACCTTC	CASSLRDTEWNYGYTF
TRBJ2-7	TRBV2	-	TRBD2	TGTGCCAGCAGTGTTGTGCGGGGGGCCTACGAGCAGTACTTC	CASSVVRGAYEQYF
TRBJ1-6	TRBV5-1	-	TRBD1	TGCGCCAGCAGCGGCGGGACAGGGAGTACCTATAATTCACCCCTCCACTTT	CASSGGTGSTYNSPLHF